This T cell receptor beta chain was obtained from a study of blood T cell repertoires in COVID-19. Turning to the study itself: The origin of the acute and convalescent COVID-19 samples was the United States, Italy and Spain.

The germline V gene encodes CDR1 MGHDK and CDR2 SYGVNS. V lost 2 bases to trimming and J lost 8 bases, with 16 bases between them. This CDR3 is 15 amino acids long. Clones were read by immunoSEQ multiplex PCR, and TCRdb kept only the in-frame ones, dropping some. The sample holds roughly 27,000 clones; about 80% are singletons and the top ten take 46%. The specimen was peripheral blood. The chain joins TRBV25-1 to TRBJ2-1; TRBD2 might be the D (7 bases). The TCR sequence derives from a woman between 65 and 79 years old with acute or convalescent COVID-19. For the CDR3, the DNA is TGTGCCAGCAGTGAAAGCGGAGGAGGGGGGGATGAGCAGTTCTTC. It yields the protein CASSESGGGGDEQFF.